This T cell receptor beta chain was recorded in a study of T cells in Graves' hyperthyroidism and ophthalmopathy (dated 2019 in TCRdb). In terms of the full investigation: Peripheral blood was collected at initial diagnosis, before any treatment. The 100 or so discovery patients were randomly divided into training and test sets at a 7:3 ratio. Prospective prediction of ophthalmopathy was tested in an independent validation cohort of approximately 18 hyperthyroidism patients and 17 patients who later progressed to ophthalmopathy. TCR Vbeta CDR3 sequencing of around 130 peripheral blood samples (43 ophthalmopathy, 75 or so hyperthyroidism and around 17 progressor patients) is reported in the paper. After sampling, hyperthyroidism patients received methimazole starting at 30 mg daily, and ophthalmopathy patients received high-dose intravenous methylprednisolone. In six Graves' hyperthyroidism patients, the study also compared T-cell repertoires from thyroid tissue with T-cell repertoires from blood. TCR V-J signatures able to tell the groups apart were searched for in a discovery cohort of around 95 patients, of whom more than 40 had Graves' ophthalmopathy and 57 had stable Graves' hyperthyroidism. Points the paper makes about the study in general: No statistical method was used to fix the sample size in advance, and group allocation was not hidden from the investigators. Ophthalmopathy was separated from stable hyperthyroidism by a 13 V-J signature model, with approximately 85% sensitivity and about 81% specificity obtained in cross-validation and 80%/75% obtained in testing. In validation, progression to ophthalmopathy was predicted by the model with nearly 71% sensitivity and roughly 72% specificity, a median of roughly six months before onset. Most expanded thyroid clonotypes (frequency above 0.001) were also detected in blood, suggesting blood repertoires may reflect thyroid immune responses.

This clonotype was found many times. This receptor's antigen is unknown. No base-level quality is on record; no much larger clone is a single base apart. The CDR3 runs 13 amino acids, cysteine and phenylalanine included. Just CDR3 DNA is preserved here, 39 bases in frame from base 1. The junction carries 15 bases between V and J, which are trimmed by 6 bases and 7 bases respectively. The TCR beta CDR3 regions were amplified from RNA transcripts. The first round of RT-PCR for the TCR CDR3 was performed with the HTBI primer set and the Qiagen OneStep RT-PCR kit. Libraries were constructed in a second round of multiplex PCR, after which size selection and purification were carried out. Libraries were sequenced paired-end with 100 bp reads on an Illumina HiSeq2000. As for the authors' bioinformatics: SOAPnuke was used to process the raw data, removing reads that contained adapters or uncalled bases, had a mean Phred below 15, or lacked an exact match to the constant primer or identifier. COPE v1.2.5 was used to merge the high-quality paired reads, and each unique nucleotide sequence was defined as a clonotype. Clonotypes were aligned to IMGT TRBV, TRBD and TRBJ reference segments using MiTCR v1.1. The analysis was restricted to V-J combinations with a frequency above 0.0001, which together covered 99.2% of the repertoires. The TCS score was defined as the ratio of F50 (clonal expansion) to E x V (chaos), calculated using BLOSUM62-based TCRdist between CDR3 peptides within each V-J. Welch's t-statistics and random forest reduced around 550 V-J features to about 12, which were used in a naive Bayes classifier (R e1071). Using fastp trimming at Q25 and MiXCR clonotype assembly, TCRdb reanalyzed the public sequencing data and kept in-frame beta chains. For every CDR3 protein sequence, its rows merge into one entry that carries the most common genes and DNA. TCRdb's processing, not the authors' own work, is the source of the V and J calls. The sample table records fewer than 350,000 distinct CDR3 sequences; roughly 13% of these occur just once. Approximately 7.9% of the sample lies in the top ten.

Graves' hyperthyroidism was defined as stable when no progression to ophthalmopathy occurred over 18 months of follow-up. The hyperthyroidism patients were between 18 and 65 years old and newly diagnosed, with a disease duration of less than 2 months. Exclusion was applied to patients with uncontrolled infections, other autoimmune diseases, pregnancy or lactation. Diagnoses were based on clinical symptoms, serum thyroxine and TRAb, thyroid ultrasound and orbital computed tomography. PBMCs were separated from 10 ml of fresh peripheral blood using Ficoll-Paque density gradient centrifugation. Total RNA was extracted with Trizol reagent, and quality was checked on an Agilent 2100 Bioanalyzer.

The rearranged segments are TRBV12-3 or TRBV12-4 and TRBJ1-2, and TRBD1 may be the D gene, going by 6 matching bases. The sequenced sample consisted of blood. The TCR sequence derives from a woman aged 40 to 55 with Graves' hyperthyroidism. CDR3 sequence: CASREQLGGGYTF. The nucleotide sequence is TGTGCCAGCAGGGAACAACTAGGGGGTGGCTACACCTTC.